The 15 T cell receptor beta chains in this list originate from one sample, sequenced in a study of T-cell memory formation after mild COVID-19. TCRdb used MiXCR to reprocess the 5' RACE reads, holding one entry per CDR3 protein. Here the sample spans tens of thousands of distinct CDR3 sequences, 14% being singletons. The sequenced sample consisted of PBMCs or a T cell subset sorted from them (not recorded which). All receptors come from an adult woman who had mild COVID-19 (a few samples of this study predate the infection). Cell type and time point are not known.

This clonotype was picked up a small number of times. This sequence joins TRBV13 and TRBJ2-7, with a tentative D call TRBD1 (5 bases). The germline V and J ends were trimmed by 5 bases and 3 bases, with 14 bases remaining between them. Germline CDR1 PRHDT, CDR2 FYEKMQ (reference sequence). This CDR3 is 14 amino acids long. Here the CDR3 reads CASSKTRTGYEQYF. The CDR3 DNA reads TGTGCCAGCAGCAAAACCCGCACAGGCTACGAGCAGTACTTC.

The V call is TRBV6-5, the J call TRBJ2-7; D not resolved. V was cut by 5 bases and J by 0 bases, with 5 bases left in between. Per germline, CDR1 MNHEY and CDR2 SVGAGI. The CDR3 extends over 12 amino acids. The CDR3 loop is CASSHSSYEQYF. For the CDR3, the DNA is TGTGCCAGCAGTCATAGCTCCTACGAGCAGTACTTC.

The CDR3, as DNA: TGCGCCAGCAGCTTACAGGGTGTCTCCTATAATTCACCCCTCCACTTT. It encodes CASSLQGVSYNSPLHF. The gene calls are TRBV5-1 and TRBJ1-6, with D perhaps matching TRBD1 (6 bases). Germline CDR1 reads SGHRS; CDR2 reads YFSETQ. Trimming removed 2 bases at V and 0 bases at J, with 9 bases between. The CDR3 is made up of 16 amino acids.

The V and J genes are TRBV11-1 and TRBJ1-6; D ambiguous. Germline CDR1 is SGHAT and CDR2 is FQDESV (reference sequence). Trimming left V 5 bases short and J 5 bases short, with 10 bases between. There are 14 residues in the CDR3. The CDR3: CASSRKGNNSPLHF. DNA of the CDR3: TGTGCCAGCAGCCGGAAGGGAAATAATTCACCCCTCCACTTT.

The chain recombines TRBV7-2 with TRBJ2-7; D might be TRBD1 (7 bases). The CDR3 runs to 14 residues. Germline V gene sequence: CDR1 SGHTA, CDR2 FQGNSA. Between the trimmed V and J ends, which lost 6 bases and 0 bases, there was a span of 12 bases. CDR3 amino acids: CASRPGGSSYEQYF. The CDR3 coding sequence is TGTGCCAGCAGACCAGGGGGGAGCTCCTACGAGCAGTACTTC.

CDR3 loop: CATQGGLATDTQYF. In nucleotides, the CDR3 is TGTGCCACCCAGGGGGGGCTAGCGACAGATACGCAGTATTTT. The chain uses TRBV6-6 and TRBJ2-3; D possibly matches TRBD1 or TRBD2 (7 bases each). The germline V and J ends were trimmed by 10 bases and 3 bases, with 17 bases remaining between them. This CDR3 is built from 14 residues. Germline V gives CDR1 MNHNY, CDR2 SVGAGI (reference sequence).

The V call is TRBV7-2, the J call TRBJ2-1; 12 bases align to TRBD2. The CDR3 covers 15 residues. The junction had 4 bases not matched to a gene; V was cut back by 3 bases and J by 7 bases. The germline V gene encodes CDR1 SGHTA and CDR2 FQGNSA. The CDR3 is CASSFLAGGPNEQFF. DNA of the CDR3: TGTGCCAGCAGCTTCCTAGCGGGGGGGCCGAATGAGCAGTTCTTC.

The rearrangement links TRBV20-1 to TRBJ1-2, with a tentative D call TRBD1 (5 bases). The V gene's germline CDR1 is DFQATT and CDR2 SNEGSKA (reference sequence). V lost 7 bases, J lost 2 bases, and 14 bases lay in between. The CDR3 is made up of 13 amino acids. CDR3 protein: CSDRDFLNYGYTF. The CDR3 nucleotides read TGCAGTGACCGGGACTTCCTAAACTATGGCTACACCTTC.

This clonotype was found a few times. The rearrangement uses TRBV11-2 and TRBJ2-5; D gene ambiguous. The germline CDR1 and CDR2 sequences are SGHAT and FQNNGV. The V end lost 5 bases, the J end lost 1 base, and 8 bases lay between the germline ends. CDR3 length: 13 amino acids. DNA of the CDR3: TGTGCCAGCAGCCCCCATACCCAAGAGACCCAGTACTTC. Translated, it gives CASSPHTQETQYF.

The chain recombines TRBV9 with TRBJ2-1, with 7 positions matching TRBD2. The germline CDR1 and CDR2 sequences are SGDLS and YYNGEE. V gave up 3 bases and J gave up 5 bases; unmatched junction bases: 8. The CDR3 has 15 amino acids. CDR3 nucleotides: TGTGCCAGCAGCGGCGGCGGCGGGAGCCACAATGAGCAGTTCTTC. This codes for CASSGGGGSHNEQFF.

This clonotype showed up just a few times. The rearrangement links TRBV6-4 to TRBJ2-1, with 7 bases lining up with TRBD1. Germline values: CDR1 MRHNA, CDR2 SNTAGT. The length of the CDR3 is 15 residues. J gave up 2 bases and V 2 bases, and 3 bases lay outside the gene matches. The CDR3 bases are TGTGCCAGCAGTGACACAGGGGCCCCCTACAATGAGCAGTTCTTC. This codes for CASSDTGAPYNEQFF.

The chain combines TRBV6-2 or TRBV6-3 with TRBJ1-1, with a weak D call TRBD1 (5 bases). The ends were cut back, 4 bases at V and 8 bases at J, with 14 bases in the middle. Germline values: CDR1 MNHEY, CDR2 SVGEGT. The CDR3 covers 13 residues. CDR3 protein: CASSLWTPNEAFF. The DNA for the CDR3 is TGTGCCAGCAGTTTGTGGACACCAAACGAAGCTTTCTTT.

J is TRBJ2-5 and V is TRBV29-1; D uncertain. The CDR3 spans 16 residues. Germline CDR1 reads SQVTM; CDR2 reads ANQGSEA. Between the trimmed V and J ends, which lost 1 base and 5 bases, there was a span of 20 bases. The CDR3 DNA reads TGCAGCGTTGAAGGGGCCGCACCCTGGACCGCGGAGACCCAGTACTTC. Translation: CSVEGAAPWTAETQYF.

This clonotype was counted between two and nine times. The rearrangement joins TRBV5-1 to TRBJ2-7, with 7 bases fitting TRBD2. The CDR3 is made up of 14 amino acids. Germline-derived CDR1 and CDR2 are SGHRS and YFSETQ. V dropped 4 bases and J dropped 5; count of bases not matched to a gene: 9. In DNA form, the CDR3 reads TGCGCCAGCAGCCCGCTCGGGGGGAGAGACGAGCAGTACTTC. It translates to CASSPLGGRDEQYF. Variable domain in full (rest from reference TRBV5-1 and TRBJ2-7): KAGVTQTPRYLIKTRGQQVTLSCSPISGHRSVSWYQQTPGQGLQFLFEYFSETQRNKGNFPGRFSGRQFSNSRSEMNVSTLELGDSALYLCASSPLGGRDEQYFGPGTRLTVT.

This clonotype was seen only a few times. For the CDR3, the DNA is TGTGCCAGCAGCTTAGAAGCCAACTACGAGCAGTACTTC. Translating it yields CASSLEANYEQYF. V gene TRBV11-2 combines with J gene TRBJ2-7; unclear D gene. The CDR3 contains 13 residues. Germline values: CDR1 SGHAT, CDR2 FQNNGV. V was clipped by 0 bases and J by 3 bases, with 6 bases between them.